This T cell receptor beta chain was recorded in a study of cytotoxic CD8 clonotypes in ibrutinib-treated CLL. Study background: Response samples were drawn at a median of approximately 11 months of treatment, range 6 to 36. Study-wide points: Treatment saw public clonotypes, which were uncommon, either contract or stay stable.

Produced via immunoSEQ multiplex PCR; TCRdb's table is partial and in-frame only. The sample shows 150,000 to 200,000 clones, approximately 77% of them seen only once. A word on this clone: Its antigen is unidentified.

V was cut by 6 bases and J by 8 bases, with 7 bases left in between. Germline V gene lookup returns CDR1 SNHLY and CDR2 FYNNEI. The CDR3 has 11 residues. The chain links TRBV2 to TRBJ1-4; no definite D call. The source is a human donor with chronic lymphocytic leukemia. This specimen was PBMCs, taken after 12 months of ibrutinib treatment. CDR3 sequence (DNA): TGTGCCAGCAGAGGAGAGGAAAAACTGTTTTTT. Translation gives CASRGEEKLFF.